This T cell receptor beta chain originates from a study of blood T cell repertoires in COVID-19. About the research overall: Italy, Spain and the United States were the sources of the convalescent and acute COVID-19 samples. PBMCs, B-cell-depleted T cells, or T cells provided the cDNA or gDNA that made up the material.

Authors' processing steps: From reference gene primer amplification, estimates of nucleated cell counts were derived. Only in-frame clones appear in the TCRdb table, and some are missing; sequencing was by immunoSEQ multiplex PCR. The V and J calls and clone size come from that table; D and trimming were worked out from the DNA. The sample comprises some 200,000 clones, roughly 90% of which are singletons, and roughly 11% rests with the top ten. The Seattle site enrolled patients during active infection and followed them longitudinally. The TCR originated in an older woman with COVID-19, enrolled during active disease. Sample: peripheral blood.

This chain's CDR3 is CSASWEVGNQPQHF. The CDR3 DNA reads TGCAGTGCTAGTTGGGAGGTGGGCAATCAGCCCCAGCATTTT. This chain connects TRBV20-1 to TRBJ1-5; no reliable D call. CDR1 is DFQATT, CDR2 SNEGSKA, per germline (reference sequence). V gave up 3 bases and J gave up 2 bases, with 11 bases separating them. This CDR3 contains 14 residues.